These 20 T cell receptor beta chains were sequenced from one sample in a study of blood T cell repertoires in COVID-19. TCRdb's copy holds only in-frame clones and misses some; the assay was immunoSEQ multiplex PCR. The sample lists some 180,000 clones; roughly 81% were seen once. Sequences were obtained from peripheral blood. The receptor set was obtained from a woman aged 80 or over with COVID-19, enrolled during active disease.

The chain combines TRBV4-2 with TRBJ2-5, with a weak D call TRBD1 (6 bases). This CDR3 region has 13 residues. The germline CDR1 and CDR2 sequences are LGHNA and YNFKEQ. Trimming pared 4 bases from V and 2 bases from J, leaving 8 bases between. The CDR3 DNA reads TGTGCCAGCAGCCGACAGGTTCAAGAGACCCAGTACTTC. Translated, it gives CASSRQVQETQYF.

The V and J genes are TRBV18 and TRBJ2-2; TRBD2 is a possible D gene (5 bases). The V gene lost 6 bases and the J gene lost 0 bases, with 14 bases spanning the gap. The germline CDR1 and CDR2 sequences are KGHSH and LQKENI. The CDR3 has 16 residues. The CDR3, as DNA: TGTGCCAGCTCCTCAAGACTAATCGCGAACACCGGGGAGCTGTTTTTT. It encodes CASSSRLIANTGELFF.

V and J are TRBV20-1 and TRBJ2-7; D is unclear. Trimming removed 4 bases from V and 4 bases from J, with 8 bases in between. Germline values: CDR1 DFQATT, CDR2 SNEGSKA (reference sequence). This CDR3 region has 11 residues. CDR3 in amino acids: CSATKSYEQYF. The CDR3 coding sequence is TGCAGTGCTACTAAGAGTTACGAGCAGTACTTC.

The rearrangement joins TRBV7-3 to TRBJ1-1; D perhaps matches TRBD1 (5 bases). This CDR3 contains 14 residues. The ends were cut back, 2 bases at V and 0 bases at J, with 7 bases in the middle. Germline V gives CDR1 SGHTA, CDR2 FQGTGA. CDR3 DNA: TGTGCCAGCAGCTTATCAGGGTTGAACACTGAAGCTTTCTTT. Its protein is CASSLSGLNTEAFF. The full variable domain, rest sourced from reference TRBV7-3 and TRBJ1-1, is GAGVSQTPSNKVTEKGKYVELRCDPISGHTALYWYRQSLGQGPEFLIYFQGTGAADDSGLPNDRFFAVRPEGSVSTLKIQRTERGDSAVYLCASSLSGLNTEAFFGQGTRLTVV.

The CDR3 DNA follows: TGTGCCAGTAGTAAGAGGCCCGGTCCTATGAGCTCCTACAATGAGCAGTTCTTC. It yields the protein CASSKRPGPMSSYNEQFF. The chain employs TRBV19 and TRBJ2-1; D is ambiguous. This CDR3 is built from 18 residues. V gave up 4 bases and J gave up 0 bases, with 19 bases separating them. Germline V lookup: CDR1 LNHDA, CDR2 SQIVND (reference sequence).

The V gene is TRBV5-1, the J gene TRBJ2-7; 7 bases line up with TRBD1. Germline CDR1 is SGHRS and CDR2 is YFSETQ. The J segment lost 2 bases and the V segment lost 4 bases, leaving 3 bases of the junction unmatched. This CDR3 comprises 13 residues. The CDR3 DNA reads TGCGCCAGCAGCGGGCAGGGGGCCTACGAGCAGTACTTC. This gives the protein CASSGQGAYEQYF.

CDR3 residues: CASSPRDRSLQDYGYTF. CDR3 nucleotides: TGTGCCAGCAGTCCCCGGGACAGAAGTTTACAGGACTATGGCTACACCTTC. The chain links TRBV27 to TRBJ1-2; 7 nucleotides align to TRBD1. J was trimmed by 3 bases and V by 5 bases; bases with no gene match: 15. Germline loops: CDR1 MNHEY, CDR2 SMNVEV (reference sequence). The length of the CDR3 is 17 residues.

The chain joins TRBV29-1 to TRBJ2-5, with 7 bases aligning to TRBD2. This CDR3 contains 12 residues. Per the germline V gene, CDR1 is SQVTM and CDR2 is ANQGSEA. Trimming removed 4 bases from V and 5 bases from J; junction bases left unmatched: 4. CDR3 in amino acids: CSVVGGMETQYF. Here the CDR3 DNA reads TGCAGCGTTGTGGGGGGGATGGAGACCCAGTACTTC.

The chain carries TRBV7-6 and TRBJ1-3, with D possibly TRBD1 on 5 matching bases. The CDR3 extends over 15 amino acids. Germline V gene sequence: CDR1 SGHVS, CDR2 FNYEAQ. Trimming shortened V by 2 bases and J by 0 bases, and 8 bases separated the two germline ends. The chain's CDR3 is CASSLSGPSGNTIYF. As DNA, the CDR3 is TGTGCCAGCAGCTTATCAGGGCCCTCTGGAAACACCATATATTTT.

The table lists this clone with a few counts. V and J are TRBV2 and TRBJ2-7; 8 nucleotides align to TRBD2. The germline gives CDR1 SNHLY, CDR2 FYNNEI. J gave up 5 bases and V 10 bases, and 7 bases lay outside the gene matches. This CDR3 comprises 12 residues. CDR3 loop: CAIERGGDEQYF. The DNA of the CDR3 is TGTGCCATCGAACGGGGGGGAGACGAGCAGTACTTC.

The CDR3 bases are TGTGCCAGCAGCCAACTACAGCAGACGGATGGCTACACCTTC. Its translation is CASSQLQQTDGYTF. The rearrangement links TRBV3-1 (or the pseudogene TRBV3-2) to TRBJ1-2; D is unclear. The V gene's germline CDR1 is LGHDT and CDR2 YNNKEL (reference sequence). The germline V and J ends were trimmed by 2 bases and 6 bases, with 13 bases remaining between them. There are 14 residues in the CDR3.

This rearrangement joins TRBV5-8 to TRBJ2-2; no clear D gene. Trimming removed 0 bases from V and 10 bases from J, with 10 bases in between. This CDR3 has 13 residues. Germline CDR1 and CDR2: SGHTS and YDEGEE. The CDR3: CASSLAHRLELFF. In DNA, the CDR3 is TGTGCCAGCAGCTTGGCCCATCGGTTGGAGCTGTTTTTT.

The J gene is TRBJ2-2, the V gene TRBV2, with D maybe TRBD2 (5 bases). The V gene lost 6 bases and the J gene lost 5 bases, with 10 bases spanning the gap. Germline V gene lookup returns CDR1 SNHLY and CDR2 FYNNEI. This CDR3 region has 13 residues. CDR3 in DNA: TGTGCCAGCAGGAGGGCGGAGACCGGGGAGCTGTTTTTT. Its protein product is CASRRAETGELFF.

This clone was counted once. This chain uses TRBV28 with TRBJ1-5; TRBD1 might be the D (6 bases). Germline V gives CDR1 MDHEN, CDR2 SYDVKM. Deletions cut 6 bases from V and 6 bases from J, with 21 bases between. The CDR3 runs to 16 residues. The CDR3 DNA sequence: TGTGCCAGCAGCCAACAGGGTCGGGGCGTAGGTCAGCCCCAGCATTTT. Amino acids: CASSQQGRGVGQPQHF.

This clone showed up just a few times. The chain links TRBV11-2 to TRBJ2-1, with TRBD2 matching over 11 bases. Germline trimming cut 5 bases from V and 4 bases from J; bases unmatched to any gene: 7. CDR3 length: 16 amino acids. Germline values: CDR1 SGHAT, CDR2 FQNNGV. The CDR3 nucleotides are TGTGCCAGCAGCCTAATATTAGCGGGGGGGTACAATGAGCAGTTCTTC. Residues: CASSLILAGGYNEQFF.

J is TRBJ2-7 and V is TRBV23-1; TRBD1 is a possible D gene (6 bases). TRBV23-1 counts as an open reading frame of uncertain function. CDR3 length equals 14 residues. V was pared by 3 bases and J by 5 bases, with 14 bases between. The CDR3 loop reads CASSHPRGGHEQYF. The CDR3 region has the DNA TGCGCCAGCAGTCACCCCCGTGGGGGCCACGAGCAGTACTTC.

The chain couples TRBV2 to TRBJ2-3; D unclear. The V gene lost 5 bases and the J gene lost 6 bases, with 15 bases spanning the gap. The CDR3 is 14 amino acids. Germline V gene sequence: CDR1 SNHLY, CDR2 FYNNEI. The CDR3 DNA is TGTGCCAGCAGTTTGGGCCTCGCTCCCGATACGCAGTATTTT. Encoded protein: CASSLGLAPDTQYF.

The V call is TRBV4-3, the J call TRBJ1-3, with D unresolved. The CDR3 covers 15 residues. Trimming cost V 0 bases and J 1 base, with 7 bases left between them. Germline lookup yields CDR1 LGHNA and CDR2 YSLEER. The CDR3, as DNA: TGCGCCAGCAGCCAAGATATGAGTTCTGGAAACACCATATATTTT. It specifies CASSQDMSSGNTIYF.

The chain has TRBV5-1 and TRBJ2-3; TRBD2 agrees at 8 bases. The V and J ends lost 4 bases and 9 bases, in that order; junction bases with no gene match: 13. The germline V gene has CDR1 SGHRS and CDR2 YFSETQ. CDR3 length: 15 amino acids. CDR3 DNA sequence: TGCGCCAGCAGCCCGACGTTTAGCGGGGCAGTGACGCAGTATTTT. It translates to CASSPTFSGAVTQYF. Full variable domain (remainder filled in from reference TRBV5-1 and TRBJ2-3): KAGVTQTPRYLIKTRGQQVTLSCSPISGHRSVSWYQQTPGQGLQFLFEYFSETQRNKGNFPGRFSGRQFSNSRSEMNVSTLELGDSALYLCASSPTFSGAVTQYFGPGTRLTVL.

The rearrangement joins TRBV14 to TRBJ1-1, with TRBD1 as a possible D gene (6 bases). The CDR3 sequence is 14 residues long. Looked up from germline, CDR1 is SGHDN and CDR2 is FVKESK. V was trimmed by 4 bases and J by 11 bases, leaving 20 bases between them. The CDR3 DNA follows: TGTGCCAGCAGCCCCCCTAGTATGAGGACAGACGCTTTCTTT. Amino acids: CASSPPSMRTDAFF.